This TCR beta chain originates from a study of naive and memory T cell subsets. Study-level results: Diversity fell and Gini index rose from naive through CM, EM, EMRA. Especially in CD8 cells, naive repertoires contained a few larger clonotypes, possibly CD45RA-re-expressing memory cells.

An equimolar mix of two oligonucleotides served as the beta constant-region primer for TRBC1 and TRBC2. Ligated cDNA was amplified by four rounds of PCR with nested alpha and beta constant-region primers and SP2. TCRdb fed the UMI-ligation and nested PCR reads into MiXCR, producing one record per CDR3 protein. This sample has roughly 150,000 distinct CDR3 sequences, with approximately 20% found just once. As concerns this clonotype: Its antigen remains unknown.

CDR1 is SEHNR, CDR2 FQNEAQ, per germline (reference sequence). The CDR3 is made up of 16 amino acids. V was clipped by 0 bases and J by 1 base, with 9 bases between them. This clonotype was sampled from a human donor in good health. Sequencing was performed on naive CD8+ T cells from blood. The chain couples TRBV7-9 to TRBJ2-2; D perhaps matches TRBD1 (6 bases). Written as DNA, the CDR3 is TGTGCCAGCAGCTTAGCTCCGGGACAGAACACCGGGGAGCTGTTTTTT. Its protein product is CASSLAPGQNTGELFF.